This T cell receptor (beta chain) came from a study of blood T cell repertoires in COVID-19. Across the study: Samples representing acute and convalescent COVID-19 were sourced from the United States, Italy and Spain. In each case, the material was cDNA or gDNA derived from T cells, B-cell-depleted T cells, or PBMCs.

Methods used by the authors: Reference gene primer amplification yielded estimated nucleated cell counts. Sequenced by immunoSEQ multiplex PCR; TCRdb stores in-frame clones only, minus some. D and trimming come from the DNA, and the V and J calls and clone size come from that table. Seen here are a few hundred thousand clones, about four fifths observed once, and the top ten hold about 3.4%. CDR1 and CDR2 (germline): SEHNR, FQNEAQ (reference sequence). V lost 0 bases to trimming and J lost 8 bases, with 7 bases between them. This CDR3 region has 12 residues. The sequence came from a woman younger than 35 with acute or convalescent COVID-19. The sample taken for sequencing was peripheral blood. This rearrangement joins TRBV7-9 to TRBJ1-2; D ambiguous. The CDR3 sequence: CASSLAPMGYTF. CDR3 sequence (DNA): TGTGCCAGCAGCTTAGCCCCTATGGGCTACACCTTC. Full variable domain (missing parts from reference TRBV7-9 and TRBJ1-2): DTGVSQNPRHKITKRGQNVTFRCDPISEHNRLYWYRQTLGQGPEFLTYFQNEAQLEKSRLLSDRFSAERPKGSFSTLEIQRTEQGDSAMYLCASSLAPMGYTFGSGTRLTVV.